One and the same sample provided the 30 T cell receptor beta chains below, sequenced in a study of Graves' ophthalmopathy and Graves' hyperthyroidism. TCR beta CDR3 amplification used RNA transcripts. RT-PCR with HTBI primers came first, then second-round multiplex PCR. Using its own MiXCR run on the multiplex PCR reads, TCRdb lists one record per CDR3 protein. Of roughly 700,000 distinct CDR3 sequences in the sample, approximately 40% are singletons; the top ten hold around 40%. Sequences were obtained from peripheral blood. Receptors originate from an adult man with Graves' ophthalmopathy.

On this clonotype itself: Just one base apart from a much larger clone, this may be a read error. The chain joins TRBV19 to TRBJ1-1; TRBD1 agrees at 7 bases. The CDR3 is made up of 13 amino acids. After removal of 5 bases from V and 4 bases from J, the junction contained 4 bases not matched to a gene. Germline lookup yields CDR1 LNHDA and CDR2 SQIVND (reference sequence). CDR3 DNA: TGTGCCAGTAGTGCGGCAGGGGGCACTGAAGCTTTCTTT. The encoded protein is CASSAAGGTEAFF.

Points on this clonotype: A read error may explain this, as a much larger clone is one base away. The genes are TRBV7-8 and TRBJ1-5; 8 nucleotides align to TRBD1. Germline V gives CDR1 SGHVS, CDR2 FQNEAQ. The CDR3 is made up of 12 amino acids. J gave up 9 bases and V 3 bases, and 1 base lay outside the gene matches. The chain's CDR3 is CASSFDRGPQHF. For the CDR3, the DNA is TGTGCCAGCAGCTTCGACAGGGGGCCCCAGCATTTT. The complete variable domain, with remaining parts taken from reference TRBV7-8 and TRBJ1-5, reads GAGVSQSPRYKVAKRGQDVALRCDPISGHVSLFWYQQALGQGPEFLTYFQNEAQLDKSGLPSDRFFAERPEGSVSTLKIQRTQQEDSAVYLCASSFDRGPQHFGDGTRLSIL.

This clonotype appeared a few times. The genes are TRBV7-2 and TRBJ2-7; D remains ambiguous. Deletions cut 5 bases from V and 0 bases from J, with 23 bases between. The germline CDR1 and CDR2 sequences are SGHTA and FQGNSA. This CDR3 contains 18 residues. In nucleotides, the CDR3 is TGTGCCAGCAGCCGCGGCACCGGTCTCGCTCATAGCTCCTACGAGCAGTACTTC. Amino acids: CASSRGTGLAHSSYEQYF.

The V call is TRBV19, the J call TRBJ1-2; possibly TRBD1 for D (5 bases). The CDR3 covers 13 residues. Trimming left V 7 bases short and J 4 bases short, with 13 bases between. Germline-derived CDR1 and CDR2 are LNHDA and SQIVND (reference sequence). CDR3 region: CASTGAGGYGYTF. The CDR3 coding sequence is TGTGCCAGTACTGGGGCGGGCGGCTATGGCTACACCTTC.

Comment on this clonotype: A clone one base away is much larger, so this may be a read error. This chain uses TRBV9 with TRBJ1-4; D is possibly TRBD1 (5 bases). With 3 bases removed from V and 6 bases from J, the gap between germline ends came to 18 bases. Germline V gives CDR1 SGDLS, CDR2 YYNGEE. The CDR3 contains 16 residues. Written as DNA, the CDR3 is TGTGCCAGCAGCGAGCCCCGCAGGGAGGAGGATGAAAAACTGTTTTTT. Translation: CASSEPRREEDEKLFF.

Comments on this clonotype: This could be a read error, since a much larger clone is one nucleotide away. This rearrangement joins TRBV9 to TRBJ1-2, with D perhaps matching TRBD1 (6 bases). From germline, CDR1 is SGDLS and CDR2 YYNGEE. CDR3 length: 13 residues. CDR3 protein: CVSSVRPGDGYTF. CDR3 bases: TGTGTCAGCAGCGTAAGGCCAGGGGATGGCTACACCTTC.

This clonotype was counted a few times. This sequence joins TRBV24-1 and TRBJ2-2, with D possibly being TRBD2 (7 bases). Trimming left V 10 bases short and J 3 bases short, with 14 bases between. This CDR3 is built from 14 residues. Looked up from germline, CDR1 is KGHDR and CDR2 is SFDVKD. The DNA for the CDR3 is TGTGCCACGAGAGGGGGGGGCGACACCGGGGAGCTGTTTTTT. Its translation is CATRGGGDTGELFF.

This clonotype has a count of ten or more. The chain employs TRBV2 and TRBJ1-1; D may be TRBD1 (6 bases). CDR1 is SNHLY, CDR2 FYNNEI, per germline. The germline V and J ends were trimmed by 6 bases and 6 bases, with 17 bases remaining between them. The length of the CDR3 is 14 residues. CDR3 bases: TGTGCCAGCAGACGGACAGTACATATGGCTGAAGCTTTCTTT. This translates into CASRRTVHMAEAFF.

This clonotype was counted between two and nine times. The V gene is TRBV25-1, the J gene TRBJ2-5, with TRBD2 identical over 13 bases. Germline V gene lookup returns CDR1 MGHDK and CDR2 SYGVNS. CDR3 length: 17 residues. Trimming removed 5 bases from V and 3 bases from J; junction bases left unmatched: 9. CDR3 in DNA: TGTGCCAGCAGTTTTGGACTAGCGGGAGCGATTAAAGAGACCCAGTACTTC. Protein product: CASSFGLAGAIKETQYF.

V usage is TRBV2 and J usage is TRBJ1-5; D is uncertain. The length of the CDR3 is 13 residues. Deletions cut 4 bases from V and 9 bases from J, with 13 bases between. Germline lookup yields CDR1 SNHLY and CDR2 FYNNEI. The chain's CDR3 is CASSVTALWPQHF. The CDR3, as DNA: TGTGCCAGCAGTGTCACGGCCCTTTGGCCCCAGCATTTT.

The V gene is TRBV19, the J gene TRBJ1-5; 9 nucleotides align to TRBD1. The CDR3 is 15 amino acids. CDR1 and CDR2 from the germline V gene are LNHDA and SQIVND (reference sequence). Germline trimming cut 8 bases from V and 5 bases from J; bases unmatched to any gene: 10. CDR3 sequence: CASLHGTGLYQPQHF. CDR3 nucleotides: TGTGCCAGTCTTCACGGGACAGGGCTCTATCAGCCCCAGCATTTT.

This clonotype has a handful of counts. The gene calls are TRBV11-2 and TRBJ2-5; 12 bases line up with TRBD2. V shed 1 base and J 4 bases; nucleotides not matched to a gene: 10. Germline V gives CDR1 SGHAT, CDR2 FQNNGV. There are 18 residues in the CDR3. DNA of the CDR3: TGTGCCAGCAGCTTAGGGAGGACTAGCGGGGTCTTTTCAGAGACCCAGTACTTC. Protein product: CASSLGRTSGVFSETQYF.

This chain uses TRBV7-2 with TRBJ1-4; D not resolved. With 0 bases removed from V and 6 bases from J, the gap between germline ends came to 14 bases. Germline V gene sequence: CDR1 SGHTA, CDR2 FQGNSA. The CDR3 is 16 residues long. CDR3 sequence (DNA): TGTGCCAGCAGCTTAGCGCTGGACGAGCAGTATGAAAAACTGTTTTTT. It codes for CASSLALDEQYEKLFF.

In the case of this clonotype: This CDR3 is missing its conserved last phenylalanine or tryptophan, likely due to a read error. This rearrangement joins TRBV7-9 to TRBJ2-7; 7 nucleotides line up with TRBD1. Trimming took 9 bases from V and 0 from J; bases not matched to a gene: 14. CDR3 length: 16 amino acids. The V gene's germline CDR1 is SEHNR and CDR2 FQNEAQ (reference sequence). The CDR3: CARRNQDRPSSYEQYI. Here the CDR3 DNA reads TGTGCCAGAAGAAACCAGGACAGGCCCAGCTCCTACGAGCAGTACATC.

Of note for this clonotype: A much larger clone differs by one base, so this may be a read error. The rearrangement joins TRBV2 to TRBJ2-7; the D gene is possibly TRBD2 (6 bases). CDR3 length: 14 amino acids. Germline V gene data show CDR1 as SNHLY and CDR2 as FYNNEI. CDR3 nucleotides: TGTGCCGGCAGTGAGGACTACGGGTCCTACGAGCAGTACTTC. This gives the protein CAGSEDYGSYEQYF.

The chain employs TRBV2 and TRBJ2-7; 7 bases agree with TRBD1. J gave up 4 bases and V 4 bases, and 13 bases lay outside the gene matches. The germline V gene has CDR1 SNHLY and CDR2 FYNNEI. The CDR3 consists of 16 residues. The CDR3: CASSGDSTDTFYEQYF. The CDR3 nucleotides are TGTGCCAGCAGTGGGGACAGCACGGATACATTTTACGAGCAGTACTTC.

The chain carries TRBV10-3 and TRBJ1-1; D is unclear. The CDR3 sequence is 12 residues long. V lost 4 bases and J 3 bases, leaving 6 bases between the germline ends. Germline V gives CDR1 ENHRY, CDR2 SYGVKD. The CDR3, as DNA: TGTGCCATCAGTGCGAGGGACACTGAAGCTTTCTTT. Translating gives CAISARDTEAFF.

The table lists this clonotype with a few counts. The chain uses TRBV6-5 and TRBJ1-4, with 9 bases identical to TRBD1. The J segment lost 3 bases and the V segment lost 4 bases, leaving 6 bases of the junction unmatched. CDR1 and CDR2 (germline): MNHEY, SVGAGI. CDR3 length: 16 amino acids. CDR3 in DNA: TGTGCCAGCAGTTCGAGACAGGGGGTTGCTAATGAAAAACTGTTTTTT. Translation: CASSSRQGVANEKLFF.

This clonotype was counted a few times. The chain has TRBV7-9 and TRBJ1-6, with TRBD1 matching 12 bases. V shed 5 bases, J shed 9 bases, and the junction held 5 bases outside the gene matches. Germline V gene lookup returns CDR1 SEHNR and CDR2 FQNEAQ (reference sequence). This CDR3 contains 15 residues. Written as DNA, the CDR3 is TGTGCCAGCAGCCGGGGGACAGGGGGCATTTCACCCCTCCACTTT. Amino acid sequence: CASSRGTGGISPLHF.

This clonotype was counted many times. The chain joins TRBV6-1 to TRBJ1-2, with 7 bases that match TRBD1. The CDR3 is 13 amino acids. The V gene's germline CDR1 is MNHNS and CDR2 SASEGT. V trimming: 2 bases; J trimming: 6 bases; junction bases outside the gene matches: 3. This chain's CDR3 is CASSEPGQDGYTF. The CDR3 DNA reads TGTGCCAGCAGTGAACCCGGACAGGATGGCTACACCTTC.

V and J are TRBV11-2 and TRBJ1-6; D gene unclear. Germline V lookup: CDR1 SGHAT, CDR2 FQNNGV. The CDR3 has 14 residues. Trimming shortened V by 0 bases and J by 6 bases, and 6 bases separated the two germline ends. CDR3 loop: CASSLDHVNSPLHF. In nucleotides, the CDR3 is TGTGCCAGCAGCTTAGACCATGTTAATTCACCCCTCCACTTT.

V and J are TRBV12-3 or TRBV12-4 and TRBJ1-4; a weak D match, TRBD1 (5 bases). CDR3 length: 13 amino acids. V lost 8 bases and J 8 bases, leaving 15 bases between the germline ends. The CDR3 reads CASGGSKGEKLFF. As DNA, the CDR3 is TGTGCCAGCGGGGGGAGTAAAGGGGAAAAACTGTTTTTT.

This chain links TRBV7-9 with TRBJ1-1; 8 positions match TRBD1. CDR1 and CDR2 from the germline V gene are SEHNR and FQNEAQ (reference sequence). The V gene end was trimmed by 5 bases and the J gene end by 12 bases; junction bases not matched to a gene: 8. This CDR3 contains 12 residues. The CDR3 reads CASSPPTGEPFF. The DNA for the CDR3 is TGTGCCAGCAGCCCCCCGACAGGGGAGCCTTTCTTT.

The rearrangement links TRBV19 to TRBJ1-3; 7 bases match TRBD1. The CDR3 spans 19 residues. The V and J ends lost 3 bases and 0 bases, in that order; junction bases with no gene match: 14. The germline V gene encodes CDR1 LNHDA and CDR2 SQIVND (reference sequence). The DNA for the CDR3 is TGTGCCAGTAGTATCGACAGGGCTCCGGGTTCGAGCTCTGGAAACACCATATATTTT. The encoded protein is CASSIDRAPGSSSGNTIYF. Full variable domain (rest looked up from reference TRBV19 and TRBJ1-3): DGGITQSPKYLFRKEGQNVTLSCEQNLNHDAMYWYRQDPGQGLRLIYYSQIVNDFQKGDIAEGYSVSREKKESFPLTVTSAQKNPTAFYLCASSIDRAPGSSSGNTIYFGEGSWLTVV.

The CDR3 bases are TGTGCCAGCACTCCCGTCCACTCTGGGGCCAACGTCCTGACTTTC. It translates to CASTPVHSGANVLTF. The chain joins TRBV6-5 to TRBJ2-6, with D unclear. Germline CDR1 MNHEY, CDR2 SVGAGI. This CDR3 comprises 15 residues. V lost 7 bases and J lost 0, with 10 bases in between.

The chain is built from TRBV25-1 and TRBJ1-2; 7 bases are a match to TRBD1. The length of the CDR3 is 14 residues. Losses at the gene ends were 6 bases for V and 3 bases for J; bases not matched to a gene: 7. Germline V CDR1 and CDR2: MGHDK, SYGVNS. The CDR3 DNA sequence: TGTGCCAGCAGCCAGGGGGACCCAGACTATGGCTACACCTTC. Residues: CASSQGDPDYGYTF.

This clonotype showed up just once. The V gene is TRBV2, the J gene TRBJ1-5; possible D gene TRBD1, 6 bases. The V end lost 4 bases, the J end lost 3 bases, and 13 bases lay between the germline ends. CDR1 is SNHLY and CDR2 is FYNNEI in the germline V gene. The CDR3 spans 15 residues. CDR3 nucleotides: TGTGCCAGCAGTGGGATCCAGGGGAACAATCAGCCCCAGCATTTT. Encoded protein: CASSGIQGNNQPQHF.

The genes are TRBV10-3 and TRBJ2-6; the D gene is possibly TRBD2 (7 bases). This CDR3 contains 17 residues. Trimming stripped 4 bases from V and 2 bases from J, with 15 bases between. Germline V gene sequence: CDR1 ENHRY, CDR2 SYGVKD. CDR3 loop: CAISGGGRGAGANVLTF. The CDR3, as DNA: TGTGCCATCAGTGGAGGGGGACGGGGGGCTGGGGCCAACGTCCTGACTTTC.

V and J are TRBV25-1 and TRBJ2-1; TRBD2 agrees at 10 bases. Trimming at V came to 8 bases and at J to 8 bases, leaving 12 bases not matched to a gene. The CDR3 runs 15 residues. Germline V gene data show CDR1 as MGHDK and CDR2 as SYGVNS. The CDR3 protein is CASEPLAGVTHEQFF. The CDR3 nucleotides read TGTGCCAGCGAGCCGCTAGCGGGAGTTACGCATGAGCAGTTCTTC.

This sequence joins TRBV7-3 and TRBJ2-3, with TRBD2 identical over 9 bases. This CDR3 is 14 amino acids long. CDR1 SGHTA and CDR2 FQGTGA come from the germline V gene. V lost 5 bases to trimming and J lost 8 bases; unmatched junction nucleotides: 8. DNA of the CDR3: TGTGCCAGCAGCAGGGGACTAGCACCTGGTACGCAGTATTTT. Translating it yields CASSRGLAPGTQYF.